This entry lists 20 T cell receptor beta chains sequenced from one sample in a study of beta chain features in type 1 diabetes. Since all of the isolated RNA was reverse transcribed, expressed TCRB transcripts were what got sequenced. The data were produced by immunoSEQ multiplex PCR, yet TCRdb's version contains in-frame clones alone and is incomplete. The table lists over 700,000 clones, roughly 15% of them singletons. The specimen was naive CD4+ T cells from blood. The origin of the receptors is a young woman in good health.

The rearrangement links TRBV4-2 to TRBJ1-4; 7 bases match TRBD1. V lost 3 bases to trimming and J lost 0 bases; unmatched junction nucleotides: 10. CDR1 LGHNA and CDR2 YNFKEQ come from the germline V gene. The CDR3 loop spans 18 amino acids. The CDR3 nucleotides read TGTGCCAGCAGCCAGGCGACAGGGACAATTTCAACTAATGAAAAACTGTTTTTT. Its translation: CASSQATGTISTNEKLFF.

This chain connects TRBV7-8 to TRBJ1-1; a possible D gene is TRBD1 (5 bases). Looked up from germline, CDR1 is SGHVS and CDR2 is FQNEAQ. V shed 8 bases and J shed 10 bases, with 23 bases lying between them. The length of the CDR3 is 14 residues. In DNA, the CDR3 is TGTGCCAGCCGACCCGACCCAGGGTTTATACGAGCTTTCTTT. Its translation: CASRPDPGFIRAFF.

Comments on this clone: One junction end disagrees with the germline gene, perhaps due to a read error. The gene calls are TRBV7-7 and TRBJ2-5; TRBD2 matches 15 bases. The germline gives CDR1 SSHAT, CDR2 FNYEAQ (reference sequence). This CDR3 has 16 residues. The CDR3 here is CASSYGLAGGPETQYF. CDR3 DNA sequence: TGTGCTAGCAGCTACGGACTAGCGGGAGGGCCAGAGACCCAGTACTTC.

Of note for this clone: The same CDR3 is also encoded by other DNA sequences in this sample. Here the CDR3 reads CASSPEGRYEQYF. The CDR3, as DNA: TGTGCCAGCAGCCCAGAAGGACGCTACGAGCAGTACTTC. The V gene is TRBV7-9, the J gene TRBJ2-7; no reliable D call. Between the trimmed V and J ends, which lost 5 bases and 3 bases, there was a span of 11 bases. Germline CDR1 is SEHNR and CDR2 is FQNEAQ (reference sequence). CDR3 size: 13 residues.

This clone was observed a handful of times. The chain is built from TRBV5-6 and TRBJ2-7; D remains unclear. The CDR3 contains 14 residues. Germline-derived CDR1 and CDR2 are SGHDT and YYEEEE. Trimming left V 7 bases short and J 0 bases short, with 14 bases between. CDR3 in DNA: TGTGCCAGCCGGCCGAAGGGCTTCTCCTACGAGCAGTACTTC. Translation: CASRPKGFSYEQYF.

This chain joins TRBV21-1 and TRBJ2-7; the table's D call TRBD2 went unverified against the DNA. TRBV21-1 represents a pseudogene. The CDR3 runs 15 residues. Written as DNA, the CDR3 is TGTGCCAGCAGCAAAAAAGCGGGACCCTCCTACGAGCAGTACTTC. The encoded protein is CASSKKAGPSYEQYF.

The CDR3 DNA is TGCGCCAGCAGCCATTCTCGGACTAGCGGGAGCTACGAGCAGTACTTC. This sequence encodes CASSHSRTSGSYEQYF. This rearrangement joins TRBV4-3 to TRBJ2-7, with 13 bases lining up with TRBD2. This CDR3 has 16 residues. The V gene's germline CDR1 is LGHNA and CDR2 YSLEER. The trim removed 3 bases at V and 3 bases at J, leaving 5 bases unmatched.

The gene calls are TRBV7-2 and TRBJ2-3; unclear D gene. The CDR3 contains 15 residues. CDR1 is SGHTA, CDR2 FQGNSA, per germline. Deletions cut 5 bases from V and 2 bases from J, with 14 bases between. DNA for the CDR3: TGTGCCAGCAGCGCCAGCTTAGGGTCCACAGATACGCAGTATTTT. Translating gives CASSASLGSTDTQYF.

This clone showed up just a few times. The CDR3 loop is CASRLTGRTTEAFF. In nucleotides, the CDR3 is TGTGCCAGCAGACTAACAGGTAGAACGACTGAAGCTTTCTTT. J is TRBJ1-1 and V is TRBV28, with D tentatively TRBD1 (5 bases). V lost 6 bases and J lost 5, with 16 bases in between. This CDR3 is built from 14 residues. Germline assignment: CDR1 MDHEN and CDR2 SYDVKM.

V and J are TRBV7-9 and TRBJ2-3; 7 nucleotides line up with TRBD2. Trimming cost V 10 bases and J 1 base; bases outside gene matches: 11. This CDR3 contains 15 residues. Germline V gene lookup returns CDR1 SEHNR and CDR2 FQNEAQ (reference sequence). Here the CDR3 DNA reads TGTGCCACCCCCCGCGGGAGTACTGGCACAGATACGCAGTATTTT. This gives the protein CATPRGSTGTDTQYF. The variable domain in full, completed from reference TRBV7-9 and TRBJ2-3, reads DTGVSQNPRHKITKRGQNVTFRCDPISEHNRLYWYRQTLGQGPEFLTYFQNEAQLEKSRLLSDRFSAERPKGSFSTLEIQRTEQGDSAMYLCATPRGSTGTDTQYFGPGTRLTVL.

The chain combines TRBV5-1 with TRBJ2-3; 13 bases are a match to TRBD2. CDR3 size: 17 residues. Germline loops: CDR1 SGHRS, CDR2 YFSETQ. After removal of 5 bases from V and 5 bases from J, the junction contained 11 bases not matched to a gene. The CDR3 loop reads CASRAGTSGKVIDTQYF. The DNA of the CDR3 is TGCGCCAGCAGGGCCGGGACTAGCGGGAAAGTAATAGATACGCAGTATTTT.

In its sample, this clone was seen a few times. This sequence joins TRBV7-2 and TRBJ2-7, with 7 bases lining up with TRBD2. Germline CDR1 SGHTA, CDR2 FQGNSA. The CDR3 covers 15 residues. The trim removed 6 bases at V and 6 bases at J, leaving 14 bases unmatched. CDR3 nucleotides: TGTGCCAGCAGTTTACCCGGGAGGCTCACGTTCGAGCAGTACTTC. Amino acids: CASSLPGRLTFEQYF.

The V and J genes are TRBV6-6 and TRBJ2-1, with D uncertain. The germline V and J ends were trimmed by 5 bases and 0 bases, with 14 bases remaining between them. The CDR3 is 16 amino acids. Germline V CDR1 and CDR2: MNHNY, SVGAGI (reference sequence). The CDR3 bases are TGTGCCAGCAGTGGAACCTTGGCATTCTCCTACAATGAGCAGTTCTTC. Its translation is CASSGTLAFSYNEQFF.

This clone was counted only a few times. This rearrangement joins TRBV4-3 to TRBJ2-5; D remains unclear. Germline V lookup: CDR1 LGHNA, CDR2 YSLEER. The CDR3 totals 13 residues. V lost 2 bases, J lost 4 bases, and 8 bases lay in between. The CDR3 DNA follows: TGCGCCAGCAGCCAATATATGGGAGAGACCCAGTACTTC. Its translation: CASSQYMGETQYF.

This clone was seen more than once but under ten times. The V gene is TRBV2, the J gene TRBJ1-1; D not resolved. The CDR3 extends over 13 amino acids. V shed 7 bases and J shed 7 bases, with 16 bases lying between them. In germline, CDR1 is SNHLY, CDR2 FYNNEI. Written as DNA, the CDR3 is TGTGCCAGCAAGGAACGATACATCGGTGAAGCTTTCTTT. Translation gives CASKERYIGEAFF.

This chain connects TRBV2 to TRBJ1-1; D gene uncertain. The V end was cut by 6 bases, the J end by 3 bases, with 5 bases between. The CDR3 spans 11 residues. Germline V gene sequence: CDR1 SNHLY, CDR2 FYNNEI. The chain's CDR3 is CASRRDTEAFF. Here the CDR3 DNA reads TGTGCCAGCAGGAGAGACACTGAAGCTTTCTTT.

The chain recombines TRBV2 with TRBJ2-7; D is possibly TRBD1 (6 bases). The CDR3 sequence is 12 residues long. CDR1 SNHLY and CDR2 FYNNEI come from the germline V gene. V was trimmed by 7 bases and J by 4 bases, leaving 11 bases between them. The CDR3 DNA reads TGTGCCAGCACAGCAGGGGAATACGAGCAGTACTTC. It specifies CASTAGEYEQYF. The whole variable domain, filled in from reference TRBV2 and TRBJ2-7, reads EPEVTQTPSHQVTQMGQEVILRCVPISNHLYFYWYRQILGQKVEFLVSFYNNEISEKSEIFDDQFSVERPDGSNFTLKIRSTKLEDSAMYFCASTAGEYEQYFGPGTRLTVT.

This clone was counted between two and nine times. The gene calls are TRBV28 and TRBJ1-2; weak D call: TRBD1 (5 bases). V dropped 5 bases and J dropped 4 bases, with 14 bases sitting between them. Germline loops: CDR1 MDHEN, CDR2 SYDVKM. This CDR3 has 14 residues. CDR3 in amino acids: CASSLGAGLYGYTF. The CDR3 DNA reads TGTGCCAGCAGTCTCGGGGCAGGTCTCTATGGCTACACCTTC.

The J gene is TRBJ2-3, the V gene TRBV2, with unresolved D. V lost 4 bases and J 2 bases, leaving 7 bases between the germline ends. The CDR3 loop spans 13 amino acids. CDR1 and CDR2 (germline): SNHLY, FYNNEI. CDR3 nucleotides: TGTGCCAGCAGTGGTGGGCTCACAGATACGCAGTATTTT. It is translated as CASSGGLTDTQYF.

The sample holds a few counts of this clone. The rearrangement uses TRBV7-2 and TRBJ1-1; no reliable D call. Trimming shortened V by 4 bases and J by 1 base, and 7 bases separated the two germline ends. Germline assignment: CDR1 SGHTA and CDR2 FQGNSA. The CDR3 runs 13 residues. The CDR3, as DNA: TGTGCCAGCAGCTCCCTAGGGAACACTGAAGCTTTCTTT. It codes for CASSSLGNTEAFF.